The 14 T cell receptor beta chains below all came from one sample that was sequenced in a study of T cell repertoires in cytomegalovirus infection. Their target antigens are unknown. TCRdb re-called the reads with MiXCR, one entry per CDR3 protein. The sample holds about 340,000 distinct CDR3 sequences; about 27% are singletons and the top ten take 20%. Specimen: cultured PBMCs, collected from culture after CMV antigen stimulation. The receptors come from a human donor in good health (CMV status not recorded). Some clones in this sample may be carry-over from other donors' samples.

The chain recombines TRBV28 with TRBJ1-4; D gene uncertain. Germline V gene lookup returns CDR1 MDHEN and CDR2 SYDVKM. The CDR3 is made up of 15 amino acids. Trimming left V 2 bases short and J 5 bases short, with 12 bases between. This CDR3 is CASSLTGELNEKLFF. In DNA form, the CDR3 reads TGTGCCAGCAGTTTAACCGGGGAGTTAAATGAAAAACTGTTTTTT.

The chain combines TRBV28 with TRBJ2-1; D is perhaps TRBD1 or TRBD2 (5 bases each). The V end lost 3 bases, the J end lost 9 bases, and 15 bases lay between the germline ends. The germline CDR1 and CDR2 sequences are MDHEN and SYDVKM. CDR3 size: 14 residues. The DNA for the CDR3 is TGTGCCAGCAGTTTTTCAGGGCAGGCGGGTGAGCAGTTCTTC. It specifies CASSFSGQAGEQFF.

This clonotype has more than one count but fewer than ten. CDR3 bases: TGTGCCTGGAACCTTGGGTCGTCTGCAACTAATGAAAAACTGTTTTTT. The encoded protein is CAWNLGSSATNEKLFF. J is TRBJ1-4 and V is TRBV30; no clear D gene. Trimming took 4 bases from V and 0 from J, leaving 15 bases between them. The CDR3 has 16 residues. The germline gives CDR1 GTSNPN, CDR2 SVGIG (reference sequence).

The sample holds a few counts of this clonotype. J is TRBJ2-3 and V is TRBV28; perhaps TRBD1 as D (6 bases). V lost 3 bases and J 1 base, leaving 14 bases between the germline ends. CDR1 and CDR2 (germline): MDHEN, SYDVKM. CDR3 length: 16 amino acids. The DNA for the CDR3 is TGTGCCAGCAGTTTTTCAGGGAGACAGGGCACAGATACGCAGTATTTT. Its protein is CASSFSGRQGTDTQYF.

In this sample, this clonotype turned up a few times. The V call is TRBV7-9, the J call TRBJ1-2; 7 bases line up with TRBD1. Germline CDR1 and CDR2: SEHNR and FQNEAQ (reference sequence). V trimming: 5 bases; J trimming: 4 bases; junction bases outside the gene matches: 7. The CDR3 is made up of 14 amino acids. CDR3 protein: CASSGGGFGYGYTF. CDR3 bases: TGTGCCAGCAGCGGAGGGGGCTTCGGCTATGGCTACACCTTC.

The rearrangement links TRBV29-1 to TRBJ1-1; tentatively, D is TRBD1 (5 bases). The CDR3 is made up of 15 amino acids. Trimming removed 4 bases at V and 1 base at J, with 16 bases between. The germline gives CDR1 SQVTM, CDR2 ANQGSEA. The CDR3 reads CSVVVAGGPNTEAFF. The CDR3 region has the DNA TGCAGCGTTGTGGTTGCCGGGGGACCGAACACTGAAGCTTTCTTT. The whole variable domain, filled in from reference TRBV29-1 and TRBJ1-1, reads SAVISQKPSRDICQRGTSLTIQCQVDSQVTMMFWYRQQPGQSLTLIATANQGSEATYESGFVIDKFPISRPNLTFSTLTVSNMSPEDSSIYLCSVVVAGGPNTEAFFGQGTRLTVV.

The gene calls are TRBV5-4 and TRBJ2-3, with D uncertain. The CDR3 extends over 15 amino acids. The V end was cut by 3 bases, the J end by 0 bases, with 11 bases between. The germline V gene encodes CDR1 SGHNT and CDR2 YYREEE (reference sequence). The CDR3 protein is CASSSPRASTDTQYF. The CDR3, as DNA: TGTGCCAGCAGCTCCCCCCGGGCTAGCACAGATACGCAGTATTTT.

The chain has TRBV12-3 or TRBV12-4 and TRBJ1-5; unclear D gene. CDR3 length: 15 residues. V gave up 1 base and J gave up 9 bases, with 16 bases separating them. The CDR3, as DNA: TGTGCCAGCAGTTTAGTGAGCGGGCGGGAGGGGCCCCAGCATTTT. This gives the protein CASSLVSGREGPQHF.

The chain recombines TRBV11-2 with TRBJ1-2; D is perhaps TRBD1 (6 bases). The CDR3 has 16 amino acids. Germline V gene sequence: CDR1 SGHAT, CDR2 FQNNGV. V lost 5 bases to trimming and J lost 5 bases, with 21 bases between them. CDR3 sequence reads: CASSTQDLTGTYGYTF. CDR3 sequence (DNA): TGTGCCAGCAGCACCCAAGACCTGACAGGAACATATGGCTACACCTTC.

The chain employs TRBV28 and TRBJ1-6; D might be TRBD1 (5 bases). The ends were cut back, 2 bases at V and 7 bases at J, with 15 bases in the middle. CDR1 is MDHEN, CDR2 SYDVKM, per germline. This CDR3 contains 16 residues. CDR3 amino acids: CASSLIGRAGNSPLHF. The CDR3, as DNA: TGTGCCAGCAGTTTAATCGGCAGGGCTGGAAATTCACCCCTCCACTTT.

The chain carries TRBV30 and TRBJ2-7, with a weak D call TRBD1 (5 bases). This CDR3 spans 11 amino acids. Germline values: CDR1 GTSNPN, CDR2 SVGIG (reference sequence). Deletions cut 3 bases from V and 4 bases from J, with 7 bases between. This CDR3 reads CAWRTAYEQYF. The CDR3 DNA reads as TGTGCCTGGAGGACAGCTTACGAGCAGTACTTC.

The chain employs TRBV19 and TRBJ1-5; D might be TRBD1 (6 bases). CDR3 length equals 19 residues. Trimming pared 5 bases from V and 0 bases from J, leaving 23 bases between. The V gene's germline CDR1 is LNHDA and CDR2 SQIVND (reference sequence). The CDR3 nucleotides are TGTGCCAGTAGTGCGCCGACAGGATTCTCTCACTATAGCAATCAGCCCCAGCATTTT. It yields the protein CASSAPTGFSHYSNQPQHF.

This sequence joins TRBV4-2 and TRBJ2-7; no clear D gene. Germline V CDR1 and CDR2: LGHNA, YNFKEQ. The V end lost 5 bases, the J end lost 2 bases, and 7 bases lay between the germline ends. The CDR3 is made up of 12 amino acids. The CDR3 is CASSERTYEQYF. For the CDR3, the DNA is TGTGCCAGCAGCGAGCGAACCTACGAGCAGTACTTC.

This clonotype is a singleton in its sample. V is TRBV10-3 and J is TRBJ1-2, with 11 bases lining up with TRBD1. Germline V CDR1 and CDR2: ENHRY, SYGVKD. J gave up 6 bases and V 10 bases, and 10 bases lay outside the gene matches. The CDR3 runs 14 residues. The CDR3 loop is CATVPSGQGDGYTF. Here the CDR3 DNA reads TGTGCCACCGTTCCGTCGGGACAGGGGGATGGCTACACCTTC.